What follows describes a single T cell receptor beta chain. The sample holds a few counts of this clone. Its antigen is unknown. There are no base qualities to consult, and no much larger clone falls within one base. The source of the sample is a study of CD8+ T cells in alopecia areata (dated by TCRdb to 2016 to 2019). For the study in its entirety: The treated patients, all with moderate-to-severe alopecia areata, were enrolled in an open-label pilot trial of oral tofacitinib given at 5 to 10 mg twice daily. Patients received tofacitinib for 6 to 18 months and were then followed off drug for 6 months to check for delayed response and recurrence. The SALT score, which quantifies the percentage of affected scalp surface area, was used to measure disease severity in treated patients. To study T cell clonal expansion in alopecia areata, the researchers applied high-throughput TCRbeta sequencing to both the C3H/HeJ mouse model and human patients. In humans, TCRbeta sequencing was performed on scalp tissue and on sorted CD4+ and CD8+ peripheral blood T cells from healthy controls and from patients with patchy or totalis/universalis alopecia areata. Biopsies were taken from tofacitinib-treated patients at baseline and at 4 and 24 weeks of treatment, and a later scalp biopsy was taken in several of the tofacitinib-treated patients. Scalp clonality was compared among normal scalp (n=4), patchy alopecia areata scalp (n=8), and alopecia totalis/universalis scalp (n=8). RNA was obtained with the PAXgene miRNA kit for fixed scalp, the miRNeasy kit for PBMCs, and the RNeasy kit for mouse skin. TCRbeta CDR3 regions were amplified by immunoSEQ multiplex PCR with 35 Vbeta forward and 13 Jbeta reverse primers. What the research found in general, with its limitations: Many expanded lesional clones persisted in scalp and blood during tofacitinib treatment, which may partly explain relapse after stopping treatment. Because the treated cohort was small and included a single nonresponder, larger studies are needed to assess links between baseline CD8+ expansion and response. With tofacitinib, both scalp clonality and the number of expanded CD8+ clones among the top 100 scalp clones went down significantly. Lesional scalp, especially in alopecia totalis/universalis, showed higher clonality and more expanded CD8+ clones than normal scalp, suggesting antigenic drive. Shared TCR sequences between patients were less evident than in mice, which may be partly attributable to HLA diversity in the patient population. Scalp TCR repertoire analysis is complicated because resident alphabeta T cells in normal human skin are also sequenced, whereas mouse skin is dominated by gammadelta T cells.

The time point label for this specimen denotes: 24 weeks on oral tofacitinib. Interpreted using the paper, the treatment or condition label stands for: oral pan-JAK inhibitor, 5-10 mg twice daily. From alopecia areata patients, peripheral blood was collected along with lesional scalp punch biopsies. After PBMCs were isolated by density centrifugation and stained for CD3, CD4 and CD8, a FACSAria was used to sort CD4+ and CD8+ T cells. The CDR3 numbers 13 residues from cysteine through phenylalanine. Of all the DNA, just the CDR3 is kept, 39 bases in frame from base 1. Per the germline V gene, LGHNA is the CDR1 and YSLEER is the CDR2. Trimming costs V 4 bases and J 10 bases, and their ends lie 11 bases apart. The library was produced with the immunoSEQ multiplex PCR assay. RNA was extracted from all samples and reverse transcribed into cDNA as template for TCR sequencing. SuperScript III was used for first-strand cDNA synthesis, primed with a 2:1 mix of oligo-dT and random hexamers. A synthetic immune receptor repertoire was used to measure amplification bias, and any remaining bias was corrected computationally. The authors' analysis ran thus. Raw reads were preprocessed to remove errors, and CDR3 was defined by IMGT conventions from the conserved cysteine to phenylalanine. Clonality was calculated as 1 minus Shannon entropy normalized by log2 of the number of productive unique TCRs. Scalp TCRbeta sequences were cross-referenced with sorted blood CD4 and CD8 repertoires so that the CD4 or CD8 identity of scalp clones could be inferred. Held by TCRdb, this immuneACCESS table contains in-frame sequences only and omits some clones. Under half of the omission traces to an unresolved V gene where checked; the cause of the rest is unknown. Clone size and V and J calls were adopted from that table, with D and trimming inferred from the DNA. This sample has around 270,000 clones in its table, and 55% to 70% of those were observed once. Together, the top ten hold approximately 1.7% of the sample.

The rearrangement combines TRBV4-3 with TRBJ1-6; the D gene is perhaps TRBD1, on 6 matching bases. The sequence was obtained from a human donor with alopecia areata. The sample in question was CD4+ T cells sorted from blood, obtained at week 24, from a patient treated with tofacitinib. At the DNA level, the sequence is TGCGCCAGCAGCCCCCAGGGGAACTCACCCCTCCACTTT. Its protein reads: CASSPQGNSPLHF.